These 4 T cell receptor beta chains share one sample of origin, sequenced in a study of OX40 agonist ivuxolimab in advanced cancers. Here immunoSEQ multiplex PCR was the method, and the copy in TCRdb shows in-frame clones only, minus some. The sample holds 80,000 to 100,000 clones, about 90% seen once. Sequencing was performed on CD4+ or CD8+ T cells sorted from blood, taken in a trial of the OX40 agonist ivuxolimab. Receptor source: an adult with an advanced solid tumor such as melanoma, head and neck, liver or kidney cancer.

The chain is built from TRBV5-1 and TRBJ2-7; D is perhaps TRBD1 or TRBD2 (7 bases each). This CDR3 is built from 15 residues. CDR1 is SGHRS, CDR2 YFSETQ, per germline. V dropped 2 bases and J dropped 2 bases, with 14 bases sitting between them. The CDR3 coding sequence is TGCGCCAGCAGCTTAGAGGGAGGGGGCCCCTACGAGCAGTACTTC. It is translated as CASSLEGGGPYEQYF.

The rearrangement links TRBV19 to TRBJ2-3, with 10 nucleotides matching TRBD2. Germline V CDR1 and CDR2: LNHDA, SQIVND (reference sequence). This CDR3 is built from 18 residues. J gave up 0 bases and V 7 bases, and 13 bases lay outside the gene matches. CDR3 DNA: TGTGCCAGTAAAGCTTTAGCGGGGGGCCAAACAAGCACAGATACGCAGTATTTT. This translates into CASKALAGGQTSTDTQYF.

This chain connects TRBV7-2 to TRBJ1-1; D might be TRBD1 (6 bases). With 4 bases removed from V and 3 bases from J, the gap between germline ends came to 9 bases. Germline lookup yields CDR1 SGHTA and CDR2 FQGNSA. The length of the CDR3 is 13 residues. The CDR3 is CASSWGRDTEAFF. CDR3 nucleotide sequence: TGTGCCAGCAGCTGGGGGCGGGACACTGAAGCTTTCTTT.

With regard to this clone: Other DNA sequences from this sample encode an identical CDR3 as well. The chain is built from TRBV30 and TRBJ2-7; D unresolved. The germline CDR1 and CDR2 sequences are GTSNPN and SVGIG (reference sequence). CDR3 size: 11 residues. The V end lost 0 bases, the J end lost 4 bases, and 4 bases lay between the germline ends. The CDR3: CAWSVRYEQYF. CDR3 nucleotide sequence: TGTGCCTGGAGTGTAAGGTACGAGCAGTACTTC.